The clone carrying this T cell receptor (beta chain) was picked up one time. The antigen remains undetermined. Healthy bone marrow donors formed the donor group. The entry originates in a study of cytomegalovirus exposure and HLA in healthy donors. Primers for the PCR totalled 60 Vbeta and 13 Jbeta. Clones were sequenced by immunoSEQ multiplex PCR, and TCRdb holds only the in-frame ones, with some missing. Here the sample spans tens of thousands of clones, roughly 79% being singletons. From germline, CDR1 is SGHTA and CDR2 FQGNSA. This CDR3 region has 14 residues. The ends lost 4 bases at V and 6 bases at J; junction bases unmatched: 5. General study results and limits: A later analysis linked around 15,000 TCR beta sequences to HLA alleles at 0.05 false discovery rate. Analyzed later, association rates of TCRs varied across HLA loci, with DRB1 most and HLA-C fewest.

The chain carries TRBV7-2 and TRBJ2-7, with 11 bases that match TRBD2. Material for sequencing was PBMCs. This TCR was sampled from a man aged 50 to 59 in good health and CMV-seronegative. CDR3 sequence: CASSSTSGSSEQYF. The DNA for the CDR3 is TGTGCCAGCAGCTCTACTAGCGGGAGTTCCGAGCAGTACTTC.